One T cell receptor (beta chain) is described in this entry. The antigen remains unidentified. Generated by immunoSEQ multiplex PCR, the TCRdb table keeps only in-frame clones and is missing some. The table has some 100,000 clones, 94% seen once. This specimen belongs to a study of siplizumab effects on memory and regulatory T cells. Study-level results: It seemed that naive T cells were more diverse than memory cells and were major contributors to the alloresponse. Assignment to unstimulated subsets succeeded for only a minor fraction of the alloreactive clones. With siplizumab, mappable alloreactive CD4+ clones averaged roughly 64% Treg-derived, versus around 30% in controls. About 75-97% of proliferating CD4+ or CD8+ clones had no assignable naive or memory phenotype.

CDR3 size: 13 residues. The germline V gene has CDR1 SGHRS and CDR2 YFSETQ. The ends were cut back, 5 bases at V and 6 bases at J, with 11 bases in the middle. V gene TRBV5-1 combines with J gene TRBJ2-2, with a weak D call TRBD1 (6 bases). Sample: Tregs sorted from blood. This clonotype was sampled from a human donor in good health. The CDR3, as DNA: TGCGCCAGCAGGGGGGCATTCTCCGGGGAGCTGTTTTTT. This sequence encodes CASRGAFSGELFF. Full variable domain (outside the CDR3, taken from reference TRBV5-1 and TRBJ2-2): KAGVTQTPRYLIKTRGQQVTLSCSPISGHRSVSWYQQTPGQGLQFLFEYFSETQRNKGNFPGRFSGRQFSNSRSEMNVSTLELGDSALYLCASRGAFSGELFFGEGSRLTVL.